This T cell receptor beta chain was identified in a study of CD8 T cells in Susac syndrome. The authors carried out high-throughput sequencing of TCR beta. They applied it to CD8+ and CD4+ T cells obtained from blood. Reverse transcription of roughly 0.45 to 1 ug RNA used random hexamers. An immunoSEQ multiplex PCR amplified TCR beta CDR3 over 54 Vbeta and 13 Jbeta. TCRdb processed the immunoSEQ multiplex PCR reads anew with MiXCR; each CDR3 protein has one entry. The table lists about 160,000 distinct CDR3 sequences, around 92% of them singletons, with about 0.073% in the top ten. Trimming removed 6 bases from V and 12 bases from J; junction bases left unmatched: 11. From germline, CDR1 is MNHNY and CDR2 SVGAGI (reference sequence). The CDR3 is 15 amino acids.

The V gene is TRBV6-6, the J gene TRBJ2-7; 16 bases fit TRBD2. Sequenced material: CD4+ T cells from PBMCs. The source of this sequence is a human donor in good health. The CDR3 loop reads CASSGGLAGGSTAYF. CDR3 nucleotide sequence: TGTGCCAGCAGCGGGGGACTAGCGGGAGGGTCCACCGCGTACTTC.